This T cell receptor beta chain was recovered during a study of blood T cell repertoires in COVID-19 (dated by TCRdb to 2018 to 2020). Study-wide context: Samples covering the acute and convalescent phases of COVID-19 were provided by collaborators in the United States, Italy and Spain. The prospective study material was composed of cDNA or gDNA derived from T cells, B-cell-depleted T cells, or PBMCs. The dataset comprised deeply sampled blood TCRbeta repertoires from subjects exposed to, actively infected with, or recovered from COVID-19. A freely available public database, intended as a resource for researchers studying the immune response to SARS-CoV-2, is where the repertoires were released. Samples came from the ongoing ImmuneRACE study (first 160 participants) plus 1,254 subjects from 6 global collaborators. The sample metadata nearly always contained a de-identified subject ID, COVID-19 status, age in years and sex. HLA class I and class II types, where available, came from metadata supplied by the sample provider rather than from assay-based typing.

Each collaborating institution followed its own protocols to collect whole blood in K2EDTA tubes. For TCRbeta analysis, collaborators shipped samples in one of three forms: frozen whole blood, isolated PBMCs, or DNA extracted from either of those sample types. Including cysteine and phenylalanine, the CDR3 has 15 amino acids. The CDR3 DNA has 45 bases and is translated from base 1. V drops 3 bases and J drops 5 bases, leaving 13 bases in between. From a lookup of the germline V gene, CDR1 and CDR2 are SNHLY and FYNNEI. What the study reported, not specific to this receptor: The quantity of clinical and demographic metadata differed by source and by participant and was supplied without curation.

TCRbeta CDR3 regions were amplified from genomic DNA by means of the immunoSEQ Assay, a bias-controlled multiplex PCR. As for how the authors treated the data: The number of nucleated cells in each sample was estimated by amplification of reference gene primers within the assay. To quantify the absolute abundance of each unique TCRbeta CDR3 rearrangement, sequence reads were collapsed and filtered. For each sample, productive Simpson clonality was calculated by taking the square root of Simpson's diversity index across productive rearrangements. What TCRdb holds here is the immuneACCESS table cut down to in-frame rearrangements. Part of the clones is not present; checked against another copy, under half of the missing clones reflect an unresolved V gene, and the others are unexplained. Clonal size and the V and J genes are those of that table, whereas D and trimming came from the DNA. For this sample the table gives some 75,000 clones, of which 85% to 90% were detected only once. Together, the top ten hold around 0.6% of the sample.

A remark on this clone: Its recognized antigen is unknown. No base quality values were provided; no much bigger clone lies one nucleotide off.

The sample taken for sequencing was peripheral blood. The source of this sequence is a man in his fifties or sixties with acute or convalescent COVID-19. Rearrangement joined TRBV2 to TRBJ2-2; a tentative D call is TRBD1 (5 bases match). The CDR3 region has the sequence CASSDQTVGTGELFF. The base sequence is TGTGCCAGCAGTGATCAGACAGTGGGTACCGGGGAGCTGTTTTTT.